This T cell receptor (beta chain) was recovered during a study of cytomegalovirus exposure and HLA in healthy donors (dated by TCRdb to about 2017). With respect to the entire study: According to a later analysis, one platform produced both the roughly 110 validation repertoires and the approximately 660 repertoires of the first cohort. The study was designed to test whether signatures of past pathogen exposure could be identified by cataloging public T cell receptors. Along with the approximately 670-subject first cohort, a separate validation cohort of around 110 different subjects was used. The study combined high-throughput TCR immunosequencing, statistical association of individual TCRs with disease status, and machine learning to predict cytomegalovirus infection status. Broad study findings and their caveats: The authors suggested that the approach could potentially be extended to other disease states and immunological phenotypes. The study listed 164 TCR beta chains as associated with cytomegalovirus. In a later analysis, TCRs clustered in the first cohort were found to also tend to co-occur in the 130 or so validation repertoires, with 85% to 95% of cluster scores above 0. All 120 or so repertoires were used to score co-occurrence in the validation cohort in a later analysis, because that analysis had no HLA typing for the cohort. Most TCR sequences were seen in very few donors, while some public TCRs were found in many individuals. The classifier was reported to diagnose cytomegalovirus status with high specificity and sensitivity in both the original and validation cohorts. In vitro tests confirmed that a few of the cytomegalovirus-associated TCR beta chains recognize cytomegalovirus antigens.

Receptors were amplified or captured by the immunoSEQ multiplex PCR assay. The paper's processing steps were these. A statistical classification framework was developed to diagnose cytomegalovirus status using the catalog of TCR beta chain sequences. The source is immuneACCESS, and TCRdb retained only in-frame sequences with V and J called. Part of the clones is not carried over; for the studies checked, unresolved V genes explain less than half of this, and the remainder is unexplained. V and J calls and clone size are copied from that table; D and trimming were computed from the DNA. The sample table contains 60,000 or so clones; only one count was recorded for about 94% of them. The leading ten clones occupy around 2.3% of the sample. The donors belonged to the validation cohort of 120 subjects, which was separate from the approximately 700-subject first cohort. Relative to germline, V is 4 bases shorter and J is 2 bases shorter, with 9 bases between their ends. The germline V gene (reference sequence) provides CDR1 LNHDA and CDR2 SQIVND. Reading from cysteine to phenylalanine, the CDR3 counts 13 amino acids. The sequence is cut down to CDR3 DNA, 39 bases in frame from base 1.

In regard to this clone: Which antigen it targets is not known. No per-base quality is available; no much larger clone lies one base away.

The clonotype originates from a man aged 18 to 30 in good health and CMV-seronegative. Recombination linked TRBV19 to TRBJ2-7, with an unclear D gene assignment. The source material was PBMCs. The CDR3 reads as follows: CASSTQAAYEQYF. The DNA sequence is given as TGTGCCAGTAGTACCCAGGCAGCCTACGAGCAGTACTTC.